A single sample is the source of the 29 T cell receptor beta chains below, sequenced in a study of OX40 agonist ivuxolimab in advanced cancers. Libraries were prepared by immunoSEQ multiplex PCR; TCRdb keeps only in-frame clonotypes and omits some of them. This sample yields roughly 6,500 clones, of which 70% to 80% are seen a single time; 28% belongs to the top ten. The sequencing used CD4+ or CD8+ T cells sorted from blood, collected in a trial of the OX40 agonist ivuxolimab. Receptors were obtained from an adult with an advanced solid tumor such as melanoma, head and neck, liver or kidney cancer.

This clone was detected only a few times. The rearrangement links TRBV6-5 to TRBJ2-1, with 7 bases matching TRBD2. V dropped 3 bases and J dropped 1; count of bases not matched to a gene: 6. Germline assignment: CDR1 MNHEY and CDR2 SVGAGI. The CDR3 has 16 residues. CDR3 amino acids: CASSYVGGPSYNEQFF. For the CDR3, the DNA is TGTGCCAGCAGTTATGTGGGAGGGCCGTCCTACAATGAGCAGTTCTTC.

This clone showed up just once. Here the CDR3 reads CASSVVSGGANEQFF. CDR3 in DNA: TGTGCCAGCAGCGTAGTTAGCGGGGGGGCGAATGAGCAGTTCTTC. V and J are TRBV9 and TRBJ2-1; 11 bases agree with TRBD2. CDR3 length: 15 amino acids. Germline CDR1 and CDR2: SGDLS and YYNGEE. J was trimmed by 7 bases and V by 0 bases; bases with no gene match: 3.

The chain joins TRBV27 to TRBJ2-2; D remains ambiguous. Trimming cost V 6 bases and J 9 bases, with 20 bases left between them. The CDR3 covers 15 residues. Germline-derived CDR1 and CDR2 are MNHEY and SMNVEV (reference sequence). CDR3 DNA sequence: TGTGCCAGCAGCCCCACTCCGGCTACGACGCGGGAGCTGTTTTTT. Translating gives CASSPTPATTRELFF.

The chain carries TRBV19 and TRBJ2-7; D may be TRBD1 or TRBD2 (6 bases each). The CDR3 length is 13 residues. Germline CDR1 is LNHDA and CDR2 is SQIVND (reference sequence). Trimming removed 3 bases from V and 6 bases from J, with 12 bases in between. The CDR3 region is CASSMGPGAEQYF. In DNA, the CDR3 is TGTGCCAGTAGTATGGGGCCGGGGGCCGAGCAGTACTTC.

The chain carries TRBV7-6 and TRBJ1-6; 7 bases are shared with TRBD1. Germline values: CDR1 SGHVS, CDR2 FNYEAQ. V lost 1 base to trimming and J lost 6 bases; unmatched junction nucleotides: 3. The CDR3 length is 15 residues. The CDR3 protein is CASSLVGGGNSPLHF. The CDR3 DNA is TGTGCCAGCAGCTTAGTAGGGGGCGGTAATTCACCCCTCCACTTT.

This clone was recorded once. This rearrangement joins TRBV14 to TRBJ2-1; a possible D gene is TRBD2 (7 bases). The CDR3 has 19 amino acids. Germline CDR1 reads SGHDN; CDR2 reads FVKESK. V lost 5 bases and J 4 bases, leaving 27 bases between the germline ends. CDR3 DNA sequence: TGTGCCAGCAGCTTCGGGGAGGGGGTACGGACTAGGGTTTACAATGAGCAGTTCTTC. Its protein product is CASSFGEGVRTRVYNEQFF.

The rearrangement uses TRBV6-1 and TRBJ2-7; 15 bases map to TRBD2. The CDR3 is made up of 18 amino acids. The V gene end was trimmed by 4 bases and the J gene end by 4 bases; junction bases not matched to a gene: 11. The germline V gene has CDR1 MNHNS and CDR2 SASEGT. The CDR3 reads CASSGWTSGRGGAYEQYF. The CDR3 DNA follows: TGTGCCAGCAGTGGATGGACTAGCGGGAGGGGAGGTGCTTACGAGCAGTACTTC.

In its sample, this clone was seen once. This rearrangement joins TRBV28 to TRBJ1-1; D is ambiguous. The germline V gene encodes CDR1 MDHEN and CDR2 SYDVKM. The V end was cut by 7 bases, the J end by 10 bases, with 16 bases between. CDR3 length: 12 amino acids. The CDR3 is CASIGDTTGAFF. CDR3 bases: TGTGCCAGCATTGGCGACACGACCGGAGCTTTCTTT.

About this clone: The same CDR3 is also encoded by other DNA sequences in this sample. V usage is TRBV25-1 and J usage is TRBJ1-1; a weak D match, TRBD1 (6 bases). The CDR3 covers 13 residues. V was shortened by 8 bases and J by 3 bases, with 13 bases between the two germline ends. Germline values: CDR1 MGHDK, CDR2 SYGVNS. DNA for the CDR3: TGTGCCAGCCGACGGGGGGGCTACACTGAAGCTTTCTTT. Translation gives CASRRGGYTEAFF. Filled out from reference TRBV25-1 and TRBJ1-1, the complete variable domain reads EADIYQTPRYLVIGTGKKITLECSQTMGHDKMYWYQQDPGMELHLIHYSYGVNSTEKGDLSSESTVSRIRTEHFPLTLESARPSHTSQYLCASRRGGYTEAFFGQGTRLTVV.

This clone was counted only a few times. V usage is TRBV7-3 and J usage is TRBJ2-2, with D maybe TRBD2 (5 bases). The germline V gene has CDR1 SGHTA and CDR2 FQGTGA. Trimming pared 7 bases from V and 2 bases from J, leaving 14 bases between. CDR3 length: 15 residues. CDR3: CASTQQRTNTGELFF. The DNA for the CDR3 is TGTGCCAGCACCCAGCAGCGGACTAACACCGGGGAGCTGTTTTTT.

The chain couples TRBV7-2 to TRBJ1-6; the D is unclear. Trimming removed 5 bases at V and 8 bases at J, with 16 bases between. The germline CDR1 and CDR2 sequences are SGHTA and FQGNSA. CDR3 length: 15 residues. Here the CDR3 reads CASSTAPQSHSPLHF. CDR3 DNA: TGTGCCAGCAGCACCGCCCCGCAATCTCATTCACCCCTCCACTTT.

V and J are TRBV9 and TRBJ1-2; TRBD1 is a possible D gene (5 bases). The length of the CDR3 is 15 residues. Trimming took off 0 bases at V and 1 base at J, with 10 bases between the two ends. Germline-derived CDR1 and CDR2 are SGDLS and YYNGEE. Written as DNA, the CDR3 is TGTGCCAGCAGCGTAGGGCAGGGATATAACTATGGCTACACCTTC. It is translated as CASSVGQGYNYGYTF.

The V and J genes are TRBV5-8 and TRBJ2-4; 8 nucleotides agree with TRBD2. Germline V gene sequence: CDR1 SGHTS, CDR2 YDEGEE. V was pared by 2 bases and J by 3 bases, with 4 bases of the junction left unmatched. CDR3 length equals 15 residues. The CDR3: CASSFLAGLKNIQYF. DNA of the CDR3: TGTGCCAGCAGCTTTTTAGCGGGACTCAAAAACATTCAGTACTTC.

The chain links TRBV11-2 to TRBJ1-1, with TRBD1 as a possible D gene (5 bases). Germline-derived CDR1 and CDR2 are SGHAT and FQNNGV. The CDR3 extends over 16 amino acids. V lost 1 base and J 4 bases, leaving 16 bases between the germline ends. The CDR3 region is CASSLAFGRDGTEAFF. In nucleotides, the CDR3 is TGTGCCAGCAGCTTAGCTTTTGGCAGGGACGGCACTGAAGCTTTCTTT.

The chain uses TRBV28 and TRBJ1-1; D gene ambiguous. The V gene lost 7 bases and the J gene lost 3 bases, with 12 bases spanning the gap. CDR1 is MDHEN, CDR2 SYDVKM, per germline. This CDR3 is 13 amino acids long. The CDR3 region has the DNA TGTGCCAGCACCTTAGGCCGGTACACTGAAGCTTTCTTT. This gives the protein CASTLGRYTEAFF.

This rearrangement joins TRBV27 to TRBJ2-7, with D hard to call. This CDR3 has 13 amino acids. V was pared by 2 bases and J by 3 bases, with 8 bases between. Germline CDR1 reads MNHEY; CDR2 reads SMNVEV (reference sequence). CDR3 sequence reads: CASSLGSNYEQYF. The CDR3 nucleotides are TGTGCCAGCAGTTTAGGCAGTAACTACGAGCAGTACTTC.

The V and J genes are TRBV7-8 and TRBJ2-5; D is uncertain. V lost 3 bases to trimming and J lost 5 bases, with 10 bases between them. Looked up from germline, CDR1 is SGHVS and CDR2 is FQNEAQ. This CDR3 region has 13 residues. DNA of the CDR3: TGTGCCAGCAGCTTGGTGGTGGACGAGACCCAGTACTTC. Encoded protein: CASSLVVDETQYF.

The chain links TRBV9 to TRBJ2-1; 8 bases line up with TRBD1. J was trimmed by 8 bases and V by 0 bases; bases with no gene match: 7. The CDR3 covers 15 residues. Germline V lookup: CDR1 SGDLS, CDR2 YYNGEE. The CDR3 nucleotides are TGTGCCAGCAGCGTAGGCAGGGGGCAGAGAGATGAGCAGTTCTTC. Amino acid sequence: CASSVGRGQRDEQFF.

V gene TRBV5-1 combines with J gene TRBJ2-7; D is unclear. This CDR3 is built from 13 residues. CDR1 and CDR2 (germline): SGHRS, YFSETQ. V lost 0 bases to trimming and J lost 2 bases, with 6 bases between them. CDR3 in amino acids: CASSLGPTYEQYF. The CDR3 DNA sequence: TGCGCCAGCAGCTTGGGTCCTACCTACGAGCAGTACTTC.

The chain couples TRBV6-5 to TRBJ1-1; TRBD1 is a possible D gene (5 bases). Looked up from germline, CDR1 is MNHEY and CDR2 is SVGAGI. V was pared by 2 bases and J by 7 bases, with 14 bases between. This CDR3 contains 14 residues. The CDR3 nucleotides read TGTGCCAGCAGTTACGACGGAGGGACTAATGAAGCTTTCTTT. Its translation is CASSYDGGTNEAFF.

V gene TRBV9 combines with J gene TRBJ1-3; D call uncertain. This CDR3 has 15 residues. The germline gives CDR1 SGDLS, CDR2 YYNGEE. The V end was cut by 2 bases, the J end by 1 base, with 10 bases between. CDR3 loop: CASSVTWASGNTIYF. CDR3 in DNA: TGTGCCAGCAGCGTGACATGGGCATCTGGAAACACCATATATTTT.

This clone was seen once. The chain is built from TRBV28 and TRBJ2-7, with unresolved D. Between the trimmed V and J ends, which lost 6 bases and 2 bases, there was a span of 17 bases. This CDR3 is 15 amino acids long. Germline CDR1 is MDHEN and CDR2 is SYDVKM. In DNA, the CDR3 is TGTGCCAGCAGCCTTAACCCCGACGGAACCTACGAGCAGTACTTC. Translating it yields CASSLNPDGTYEQYF.

Of note for this clone: One end of the junction is discordant with germline, which a read error may explain. The chain recombines TRBV12-5 with TRBJ1-2, with D perhaps TRBD1 (5 bases). The CDR3 length is 12 residues. Germline V CDR1 and CDR2: LGHNT, FRNRAP. CDR3 bases: TGTGCTAGTGCCACAGGAAACTATGGCCACACCTTC. This codes for CASATGNYGHTF.

This clone was seen more than once but under ten times. This chain joins TRBV4-2 and TRBJ2-7; D could derive from TRBD1 or TRBD2 (5 bases each). The V end was cut by 0 bases, the J end by 5 bases, with 14 bases between. The CDR3 is 15 amino acids. Germline CDR1 reads LGHNA; CDR2 reads YNFKEQ. Here the CDR3 DNA reads TGTGCCAGCAGCCAAGATCCGGGGACGATCCACGAGCAGTACTTC. Protein sequence: CASSQDPGTIHEQYF.

The chain links TRBV7-9 to TRBJ1-1; D perhaps matches TRBD1 (5 bases). From germline, CDR1 is SEHNR and CDR2 FQNEAQ (reference sequence). Trimming removed 8 bases from V and 3 bases from J, with 16 bases in between. The CDR3 extends over 14 amino acids. In DNA form, the CDR3 reads TGTGCCAGCGAAGGGGAGCCCCCTTACACTGAAGCTTTCTTT. Its translation is CASEGEPPYTEAFF.

This chain uses TRBV4-3 with TRBJ2-2, with a possible D match to TRBD2 (7 bases). This CDR3 is 15 amino acids long. V lost 0 bases and J 6 bases, leaving 11 bases between the germline ends. From germline, CDR1 is LGHNA and CDR2 YSLEER. The CDR3: CASSQDWGGPGELFF. As DNA, the CDR3 is TGCGCCAGCAGCCAAGATTGGGGGGGCCCCGGGGAGCTGTTTTTT.

This chain connects TRBV5-1 to TRBJ2-2, with D possibly matching TRBD2 (6 bases). The V gene lost 7 bases and the J gene lost 4 bases, with 14 bases spanning the gap. The germline V gene has CDR1 SGHRS and CDR2 YFSETQ. This CDR3 comprises 14 residues. Here the CDR3 DNA reads TGCGCCAGCTGCGGGACTGACGCCACCGGGGAGCTGTTTTTT. This encodes CASCGTDATGELFF.

V gene TRBV9 combines with J gene TRBJ2-2, with TRBD2 identical over 9 bases. The length of the CDR3 is 15 residues. CDR1 and CDR2 (germline): SGDLS, YYNGEE. Trimming took 3 bases from V and 7 from J; bases not matched to a gene: 7. CDR3 DNA: TGTGCCAGCAGCGAAAGCGGGGGGCTGGGCGGGGAGCTGTTTTTT. Protein product: CASSESGGLGGELFF. Full variable domain (rest looked up from reference TRBV9 and TRBJ2-2): DSGVTQTPKHLITATGQRVTLRCSPRSGDLSVYWYQQSLDQGLQFLIQYYNGEERAKGNILERFSAQQFPDLHSELNLSSLELGDSALYFCASSESGGLGGELFFGEGSRLTVL.

The chain joins TRBV19 to TRBJ2-5, with 12 bases lining up with TRBD2. The CDR3 runs 16 residues. From germline, CDR1 is LNHDA and CDR2 SQIVND (reference sequence). After removal of 5 bases from V and 4 bases from J, the junction contained 8 bases not matched to a gene. CDR3 DNA sequence: TGTGCCAGTAGTGGAAGTTGGACTAGCGGGATAGAGACCCAGTACTTC. Protein sequence: CASSGSWTSGIETQYF. Looking up the rest from reference TRBV19 and TRBJ2-5 gives the full variable domain: DGGITQSPKYLFRKEGQNVTLSCEQNLNHDAMYWYRQDPGQGLRLIYYSQIVNDFQKGDIAEGYSVSREKKESFPLTVTSAQKNPTAFYLCASSGSWTSGIETQYFGPGTRLLVL.